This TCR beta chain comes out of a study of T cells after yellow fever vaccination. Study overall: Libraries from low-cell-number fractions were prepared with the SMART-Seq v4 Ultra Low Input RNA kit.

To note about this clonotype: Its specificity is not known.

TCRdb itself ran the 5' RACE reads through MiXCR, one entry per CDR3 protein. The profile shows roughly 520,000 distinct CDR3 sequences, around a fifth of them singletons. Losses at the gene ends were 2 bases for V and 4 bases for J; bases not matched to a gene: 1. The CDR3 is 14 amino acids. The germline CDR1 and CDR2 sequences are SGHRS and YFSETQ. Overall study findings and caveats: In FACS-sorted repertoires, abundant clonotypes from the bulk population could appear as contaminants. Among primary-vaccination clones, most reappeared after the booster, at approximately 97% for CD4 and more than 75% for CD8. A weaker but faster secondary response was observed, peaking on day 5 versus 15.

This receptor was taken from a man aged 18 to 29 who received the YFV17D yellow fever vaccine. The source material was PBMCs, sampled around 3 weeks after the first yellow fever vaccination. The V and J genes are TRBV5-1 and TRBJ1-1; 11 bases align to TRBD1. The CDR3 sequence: CASSFGQGATEAFF. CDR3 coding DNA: TGCGCCAGCAGCTTCGGACAGGGGGCCACTGAAGCTTTCTTT.